The 32 T cell receptor beta chains below come from one sample, sequenced in a study of blood T cell repertoires in COVID-19. Sequencing used immunoSEQ multiplex PCR; TCRdb keeps in-frame clones, though not all of them. The data contain tens of thousands of clones, 60% to 85% of them singletons. Sequenced: peripheral blood. These receptors were collected from a man between 65 and 85 years old with active or convalescent COVID-19.

The rearrangement links TRBV7-8 to TRBJ1-3; the D gene is possibly TRBD1 (6 bases). Trimming stripped 7 bases from V and 0 bases from J, with 13 bases between. This CDR3 has 15 residues. Germline V lookup: CDR1 SGHVS, CDR2 FQNEAQ. This CDR3 reads CASKKQGDSGNTIYF. For the CDR3, the DNA is TGTGCCAGCAAAAAACAGGGCGACTCTGGAAACACCATATATTTT.

The rearrangement joins TRBV11-1 to TRBJ2-2; a weak D match, TRBD1 (6 bases). The CDR3 runs 16 residues. The germline CDR1 and CDR2 sequences are SGHAT and FQDESV (reference sequence). Between the trimmed V and J ends, which lost 8 bases and 8 bases, there was a span of 24 bases. CDR3 sequence: CASGSGTTKGRGELFF. CDR3 nucleotides: TGTGCCAGCGGATCCGGGACAACGAAAGGGAGAGGGGAGCTGTTTTTT.

This clone was counted between two and nine times. The V call is TRBV7-3, the J call TRBJ2-5; 8 bases fit TRBD2. V shed 2 bases, J shed 1 base, and the junction held 6 bases outside the gene matches. The CDR3 is 16 amino acids. Germline assignment: CDR1 SGHTA and CDR2 FQGTGA. CDR3 DNA sequence: TGTGCCAGCAGCTTAGGCCCCGGGGGGGCCCAAGAGACCCAGTACTTC. This gives the protein CASSLGPGGAQETQYF.

The chain combines TRBV6-5 with TRBJ2-7; 8 bases are shared with TRBD2. The CDR3 contains 14 residues. V lost 5 bases, J lost 1 base, and 4 bases stayed unmatched. The V gene's germline CDR1 is MNHEY and CDR2 SVGAGI. The CDR3 nucleotides read TGTGCCAGCAGTCGGGGACTAGGGTCCTACGAGCAGTACTTC. Protein: CASSRGLGSYEQYF.

In this sample, this clone turned up once. The chain couples TRBV7-9 to TRBJ1-2, with D possibly TRBD1 on 5 matching bases. The CDR3 is 14 amino acids. CDR1 SEHNR and CDR2 FQNEAQ come from the germline V gene (reference sequence). Trimming stripped 7 bases from V and 8 bases from J, with 20 bases between. The CDR3 region is CASTQENGLGGYTF. CDR3 sequence (DNA): TGTGCCAGCACACAGGAGAATGGGCTTGGCGGCTACACCTTC.

The chain is built from TRBV3-1 (or the pseudogene TRBV3-2) and TRBJ1-6, with unresolved D. This CDR3 has 15 amino acids. Trimming stripped 1 base from V and 9 bases from J, with 13 bases between. The germline gives CDR1 LGHDT, CDR2 YNNKEL (reference sequence). This CDR3 reads CASSQGPSTSSPLHF. CDR3 nucleotide sequence: TGTGCCAGCAGCCAAGGCCCCTCGACTAGTTCACCCCTCCACTTT.

This sequence joins TRBV19 and TRBJ1-1; TRBD1 is a possible D gene (6 bases). Germline CDR1 LNHDA, CDR2 SQIVND (reference sequence). V was cut by 7 bases and J by 5 bases, with 20 bases left in between. CDR3 size: 15 residues. The CDR3 protein is CASKESLYDRTEAFF. DNA of the CDR3: TGTGCCAGTAAAGAATCCCTATATGACAGGACTGAAGCTTTCTTT.

This chain connects TRBV6-5 to TRBJ1-2, with D uncertain. CDR1 is MNHEY, CDR2 SVGAGI, per germline. The CDR3 is 12 residues long. Trimming took 6 bases from V and 7 from J, leaving 12 bases between them. CDR3 amino acids: CASSPAGLGYTF. The CDR3 nucleotides read TGTGCCAGCAGCCCCGCGGGTCTTGGCTACACCTTC.

The rearrangement uses TRBV5-1 and TRBJ1-1; D gene ambiguous. CDR3 length: 14 amino acids. V was clipped by 3 bases and J by 2 bases, with 11 bases between them. Germline lookup yields CDR1 SGHRS and CDR2 YFSETQ. The CDR3 here is CASSSRSFNTEAFF. In DNA form, the CDR3 reads TGCGCCAGCAGCTCAAGGAGTTTCAACACTGAAGCTTTCTTT.

The chain has TRBV6-2 or TRBV6-3 and TRBJ1-1, with D hard to call. In germline, CDR1 is MNHEY, CDR2 SVGEGT. This CDR3 has 13 residues. V lost 3 bases and J lost 5, with 10 bases in between. CDR3 residues: CASSYNGDTEAFF. CDR3 coding DNA: TGTGCCAGCAGTTATAATGGAGATACTGAAGCTTTCTTT.

This clone was picked up one time. This chain links TRBV3-1 (or the pseudogene TRBV3-2) with TRBJ1-2, with a weak D call TRBD1 (6 bases). Trimming took off 0 bases at V and 7 bases at J, with 12 bases between the two ends. Germline V gives CDR1 LGHDT, CDR2 YNNKEL (reference sequence). There are 14 residues in the CDR3. The CDR3 bases are TGTGCCAGCAGCCAAGATACTGGGGGCTCTGGCTACACCTTC. This gives the protein CASSQDTGGSGYTF.

This rearrangement joins TRBV6-5 to TRBJ2-5, with D possibly TRBD1 on 6 matching bases. The CDR3 totals 15 residues. V was trimmed by 4 bases and J by 2 bases, leaving 14 bases between them. Per germline, CDR1 MNHEY and CDR2 SVGAGI. The CDR3 DNA follows: TGTGCCAGCAGTTCCAGGGTGGGGGCGCAAGAGACCCAGTACTTC. Amino acids: CASSSRVGAQETQYF.

The chain carries TRBV28 and TRBJ2-5; D is perhaps TRBD1 (6 bases). The V end lost 6 bases, the J end lost 5 bases, and 13 bases lay between the germline ends. The CDR3 is made up of 13 amino acids. Germline CDR1 and CDR2: MDHEN and SYDVKM. The CDR3 nucleotides read TGTGCCAGCAGCACCGGGACAATTGAGACCCAGTACTTC. Protein sequence: CASSTGTIETQYF.

This chain joins TRBV7-9 and TRBJ1-2; maybe TRBD1 (6 bases). The CDR3 is made up of 13 amino acids. The germline CDR1 and CDR2 sequences are SEHNR and FQNEAQ (reference sequence). The V end was cut by 0 bases, the J end by 10 bases, with 12 bases between. CDR3 DNA: TGTGCCAGCAGCTTAGCTATGGACAGTACCTACACCTTC. Translated: CASSLAMDSTYTF.

The V gene is TRBV29-1, the J gene TRBJ2-2, with D possibly TRBD1 on 6 matching bases. Germline CDR1 SQVTM, CDR2 ANQGSEA. Trimming removed 7 bases at V and 4 bases at J, with 16 bases between. The CDR3 length is 14 residues. The CDR3 DNA reads TGCAGCGCGTACCTTACAGGGTCCACCGGGGAGCTGTTTTTT. Amino acid sequence: CSAYLTGSTGELFF.

The V and J genes are TRBV18 and TRBJ1-1; perhaps TRBD1 as D (6 bases). Germline V gives CDR1 KGHSH, CDR2 LQKENI. The CDR3 extends over 12 amino acids. V was cut by 5 bases and J by 7 bases, with 11 bases left in between. CDR3 protein: CASSGGRGEAFF. The DNA for the CDR3 is TGTGCCAGCTCAGGGGGCAGGGGTGAAGCTTTCTTT.

This chain connects TRBV7-9 to TRBJ1-2; 7 nucleotides line up with TRBD1. The junction had 13 bases not matched to a gene; V was cut back by 6 bases and J by 6 bases. The V gene's germline CDR1 is SEHNR and CDR2 FQNEAQ (reference sequence). This CDR3 has 15 residues. CDR3 sequence reads: CASSIVVQGQDGYTF. The CDR3 DNA sequence: TGTGCCAGCAGTATTGTAGTACAGGGGCAGGATGGCTACACCTTC.

This sequence joins TRBV5-1 and TRBJ2-1; 7 nucleotides align to TRBD2. The CDR3 is 16 residues long. Per the germline V gene, CDR1 is SGHRS and CDR2 is YFSETQ. Unmatched junction bases numbered 10, after V lost 3 bases and J lost 4 bases. CDR3 bases: TGCGCCAGCAGCTGGATTCCAAGCGGGGTATACAATGAGCAGTTCTTC. Residues: CASSWIPSGVYNEQFF.

This chain uses TRBV2 with TRBJ1-6, with D hard to call. The CDR3 covers 11 residues. V gave up 8 bases and J gave up 8 bases, with 7 bases separating them. CDR1 and CDR2 (germline): SNHLY, FYNNEI. CDR3 residues: CASGRDSPLHF. For the CDR3, the DNA is TGTGCCAGCGGTCGGGATTCACCCCTCCACTTT.

The chain has TRBV10-3 and TRBJ1-1; no firm D call. The CDR3 runs to 12 residues. The germline V and J ends were trimmed by 3 bases and 3 bases, with 5 bases remaining between them. Germline V gene lookup returns CDR1 ENHRY and CDR2 SYGVKD. This chain's CDR3 is CAISDQYTEAFF. The CDR3, as DNA: TGTGCCATCAGTGACCAATACACTGAAGCTTTCTTT.

This rearrangement joins TRBV2 to TRBJ2-1; 7 bases align to TRBD2. J was trimmed by 5 bases and V by 8 bases; bases with no gene match: 15. The CDR3 consists of 16 residues. In germline, CDR1 is SNHLY, CDR2 FYNNEI. The CDR3 protein is CASGGVAWVGDNEQFF. DNA of the CDR3: TGTGCCAGCGGGGGGGTAGCGTGGGTAGGTGACAATGAGCAGTTCTTC.

The chain couples TRBV7-3 to TRBJ2-2; weak D call: TRBD2 (6 bases). CDR1 is SGHTA, CDR2 FQGTGA, per germline. The CDR3 is made up of 16 amino acids. Trimming pared 5 bases from V and 4 bases from J, leaving 17 bases between. In DNA form, the CDR3 reads TGTGCCAGCAGCCCACCGCCTAGCGAGAGCACCGGGGAGCTGTTTTTT. Protein sequence: CASSPPPSESTGELFF.

The chain has TRBV30 and TRBJ1-2; no clear D gene. Trimming took off 5 bases at V and 7 bases at J, with 17 bases between the two ends. Germline V gene data show CDR1 as GTSNPN and CDR2 as SVGIG (reference sequence). The CDR3 has 13 residues. CDR3 nucleotide sequence: TGTGCCTGGTTTAAACGGAGGTCAGGTGGCTACACCTTC. Its protein product is CAWFKRRSGGYTF.

The chain is built from TRBV3-1 (or the pseudogene TRBV3-2) and TRBJ2-5; 14 bases align to TRBD2. CDR1 LGHDT and CDR2 YNNKEL come from the germline V gene (reference sequence). The CDR3 runs to 20 residues. Unmatched junction bases numbered 12, after V lost 1 base and J lost 2 bases. The CDR3 DNA reads as TGTGCCAGCAGCCAAGTCCCGGGACTAGCGGGGGCCCCCTCGCAAGAGACCCAGTACTTC. Translation gives CASSQVPGLAGAPSQETQYF.

V gene TRBV10-3 combines with J gene TRBJ1-1; D perhaps matches TRBD1 (6 bases). This CDR3 has 15 amino acids. Germline-derived CDR1 and CDR2 are ENHRY and SYGVKD. V dropped 4 bases and J dropped 3 bases, with 15 bases sitting between them. CDR3 residues: CAISGATGSDTEAFF. The CDR3 DNA reads as TGTGCCATCAGTGGGGCGACAGGATCGGACACTGAAGCTTTCTTT.

DNA of the CDR3: TGTGCCAGCAGCTTAGATCCACAGGCCAAGCAGTTCTTC. Its protein product is CASSLDPQAKQFF. The V and J genes are TRBV11-2 and TRBJ2-1, with D possibly being TRBD1 (5 bases). V dropped 0 bases and J dropped 11 bases, with 11 bases sitting between them. The CDR3 has 13 amino acids. Germline V gene data show CDR1 as SGHAT and CDR2 as FQNNGV.

This clone occurred a few times. J is TRBJ2-2 and V is TRBV7-3, with 10 bases aligning to TRBD1. Germline V gives CDR1 SGHTA, CDR2 FQGTGA. The CDR3 is 15 residues long. J lost 1 base, V lost 8 bases, and 4 bases had no gene match. The CDR3 DNA sequence: TGTGCCAGCCGACAGGGGGCGAAGAACACCGGGGAGCTGTTTTTT. Translating it yields CASRQGAKNTGELFF.

The V and J genes are TRBV18 and TRBJ2-7; 7 bases line up with TRBD1. Germline values: CDR1 KGHSH, CDR2 LQKENI. J gave up 4 bases and V 5 bases, and 5 bases lay outside the gene matches. This CDR3 has 13 residues. CDR3 sequence: CASSGTETYEQYF. The CDR3 nucleotides read TGTGCCAGCTCAGGGACAGAAACTTACGAGCAGTACTTC.

This chain joins TRBV2 and TRBJ2-4, with D maybe TRBD2 (6 bases). The CDR3 sequence is 15 residues long. V was cut by 11 bases and J by 6 bases, with 23 bases left in between. The germline V gene encodes CDR1 SNHLY and CDR2 FYNNEI. CDR3 DNA sequence: TGTGCCGCCCAGGAGGGACCGACCCCGATAAACATTCAGTACTTC. Translation gives CAAQEGPTPINIQYF.

This chain links TRBV24-1 with TRBJ2-3; D call uncertain. CDR3 length: 14 amino acids. CDR1 is KGHDR and CDR2 is SFDVKD in the germline V gene. Trimming removed 2 bases from V and 0 bases from J, with 5 bases in between. CDR3 sequence (DNA): TGTGCCACCAGTGATTCGGTCAGCACAGATACGCAGTATTTT. Its translation is CATSDSVSTDTQYF.

V and J are TRBV2 and TRBJ1-1; D unresolved. The ends were cut back, 6 bases at V and 4 bases at J, with 15 bases in the middle. CDR1 is SNHLY and CDR2 is FYNNEI in the germline V gene. CDR3 size: 14 residues. CDR3 sequence (DNA): TGTGCCAGCAGCTCCGATCGAGGCAGCACTGAAGCTTTCTTT. Protein product: CASSSDRGSTEAFF.

The gene calls are TRBV6-5 and TRBJ1-6, with 10 bases aligning to TRBD1. Germline-derived CDR1 and CDR2 are MNHEY and SVGAGI. The CDR3 spans 14 residues. Losses at the gene ends were 6 bases for V and 9 bases for J; bases not matched to a gene: 5. The CDR3 sequence: CASRQRTGGSPLHF. The CDR3 DNA follows: TGTGCCAGCAGGCAAAGGACAGGGGGTTCACCCCTCCACTTT.